Included here is one T cell receptor beta chain sequence, with context. Its antigen is still unknown. No much larger clone exists at a distance of one base, and base qualities are not known. Reading from cysteine to phenylalanine, the CDR3 counts 21 amino acids. The CDR3 DNA has 63 bases and is translated from base 1. The immunoSEQ Assay, a bias-controlled multiplex PCR, was used to amplify TCRbeta CDR3 regions from genomic DNA. Per the source publication's procedure: The number of nucleated cells in each sample was estimated from the amplification of reference gene primers within the assay. To quantify the absolute abundance of each unique TCRbeta CDR3 rearrangement, sequence reads were collapsed and filtered. For each sample, productive Simpson clonality was calculated as the square root of Simpson's diversity index over productive rearrangements. The clones in this table, taken by TCRdb from immuneACCESS, are in-frame only. Not every clone is retained; where verified, under half of the shortfall comes from an unresolved V gene, and the cause of the rest is unknown. D and trimming were read from the DNA, whereas the V and J calls and clone size are those reported in that table. The sample table holds fewer than 450,000 clones, of which 70% to 90% were seen once. The ten biggest clones cover around 12% of the sample.

The record originates from a study of blood T cell repertoires in COVID-19 (dated by TCRdb to about 2020). General notes on the study: Samples from collaborators originated in the United States, Italy and Spain and spanned both the acute and convalescent phases of COVID-19. The prospective study material was composed of cDNA or gDNA derived from T cells, B-cell-depleted T cells, or PBMCs. Nearly every sample came with metadata listing a de-identified subject ID, COVID-19 status, age in years and sex. HLA class I and class II types, where available, came from metadata supplied by the sample provider rather than from assay-based typing. Deeply sampled blood TCRbeta repertoires from subjects exposed to, actively infected with, or recovered from COVID-19 were included in the dataset. The repertoires were made available in a free public database intended to serve as a resource for research on the immune response to SARS-CoV-2. The samples were drawn from two sources: the first 160 participants of the ongoing ImmuneRACE study, and 950 to 1,500 subjects contributed by 6 global collaborators.

Broad study findings and their caveats: The quantity of clinical and demographic metadata differed by source and by participant and was supplied without curation.

At one collaborating source in Seattle, patients were enrolled during active infection and were followed longitudinally through the course of disease. The collaborating institutions used their own protocols to collect whole blood in K2EDTA tubes. For TCRbeta analysis, collaborators shipped samples in one of three forms: frozen whole blood, isolated PBMCs, or DNA extracted from either of those sample types. The sequenced material came from peripheral blood. The TCR sequence derives from a woman in her fifties or sixties with COVID-19, enrolled during active disease. The chain is made from TRBV21-1 and TRBJ2-3; the D call TRBD2 from the table was never checked on the DNA. TRBV21-1 has pseudogene status. The CDR3 corresponds to CASSNPQVAQTSGVQTDTQYF. The sequenced DNA is TGTGCCAGCAGCAATCCCCAGGTAGCCCAGACTAGCGGGGTTCAAACAGATACGCAGTATTTT.